This T cell receptor beta chain was sequenced during a study of cytomegalovirus exposure and HLA in healthy donors. Study-wide points: Productive status was seen about 87% or about 30% of the time for most TCR beta V segments in an earlier analysis. TCR beta sequences reportedly predicted most subjects' HLA-A and HLA-B alleles accurately.

The V gene end was trimmed by 3 bases and the J gene end by 3 bases; junction bases not matched to a gene: 11. This CDR3 has 16 amino acids. CDR1 SGHDT and CDR2 YYEEEE come from the germline V gene. This clone was seen a single time. The antigen remains unidentified. PCR used 60 Vbeta primers and 13 Jbeta primers. Repertoires were generated with immunoSEQ multiplex PCR, while TCRdb's copy carries only in-frame clones and drops some. The data hold roughly 100,000 clones, with about 85% observed a single time. This TCR was recovered from a female donor in good health and CMV-seropositive. J is TRBJ1-2 and V is TRBV5-6, with TRBD1 identical over 7 bases. The sample taken for sequencing was PBMCs. CDR3 bases: TGTGCCAGCAGCTCAGCCGGACAGGCCCTCTACTATGGCTACACCTTC. Residues: CASSSAGQALYYGYTF.